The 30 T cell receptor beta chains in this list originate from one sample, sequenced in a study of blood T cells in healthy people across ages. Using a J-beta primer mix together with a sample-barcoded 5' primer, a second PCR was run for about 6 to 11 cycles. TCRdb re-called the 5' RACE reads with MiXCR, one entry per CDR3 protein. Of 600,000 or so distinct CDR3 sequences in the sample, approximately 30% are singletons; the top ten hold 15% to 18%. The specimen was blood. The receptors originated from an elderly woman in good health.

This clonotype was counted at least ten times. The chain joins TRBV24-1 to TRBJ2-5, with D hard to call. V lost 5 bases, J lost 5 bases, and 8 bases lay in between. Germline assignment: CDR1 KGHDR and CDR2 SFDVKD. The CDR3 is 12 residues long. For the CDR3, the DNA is TGTGCCACCAGTGCGGTTGGGGAGACCCAGTACTTC. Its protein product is CATSAVGETQYF.

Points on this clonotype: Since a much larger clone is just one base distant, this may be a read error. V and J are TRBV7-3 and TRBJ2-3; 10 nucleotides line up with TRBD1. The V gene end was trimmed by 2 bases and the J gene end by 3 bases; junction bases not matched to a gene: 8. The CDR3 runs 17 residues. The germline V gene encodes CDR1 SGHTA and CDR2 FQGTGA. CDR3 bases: TGTGCCAGCAGCTTAGGGGGGACAGGGGACGCGACAGATACGCAGTATTTT. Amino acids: CASSLGGTGDATDTQYF.

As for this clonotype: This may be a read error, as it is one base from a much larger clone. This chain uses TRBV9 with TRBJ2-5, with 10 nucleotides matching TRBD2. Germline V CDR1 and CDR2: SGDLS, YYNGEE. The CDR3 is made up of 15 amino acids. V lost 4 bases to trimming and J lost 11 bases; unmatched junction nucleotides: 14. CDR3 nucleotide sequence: TGTGCCAGCAGCCCAGCGGGACTAGCGTTGTATGAGCAGTACTTC. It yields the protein CASSPAGLALYEQYF.

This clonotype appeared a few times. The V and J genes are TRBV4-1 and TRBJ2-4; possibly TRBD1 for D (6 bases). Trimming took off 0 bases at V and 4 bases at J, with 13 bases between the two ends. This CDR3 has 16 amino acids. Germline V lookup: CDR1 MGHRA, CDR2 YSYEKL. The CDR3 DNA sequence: TGCGCCAGCAGCCAAGACCCAGGAGGACAGAAAAACATTCAGTACTTC. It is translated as CASSQDPGGQKNIQYF.

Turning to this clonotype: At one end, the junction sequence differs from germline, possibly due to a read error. CDR3 sequence reads: CASSSTFEETRYF. DNA of the CDR3: TGTGCCAGCAGTTCGACTTTTGAAGAGACCCGGTACTTC. The V and J genes are TRBV27 and TRBJ2-5, with D hard to call. CDR1 is MNHEY, CDR2 SMNVEV, per germline (reference sequence). The CDR3 runs 13 residues.

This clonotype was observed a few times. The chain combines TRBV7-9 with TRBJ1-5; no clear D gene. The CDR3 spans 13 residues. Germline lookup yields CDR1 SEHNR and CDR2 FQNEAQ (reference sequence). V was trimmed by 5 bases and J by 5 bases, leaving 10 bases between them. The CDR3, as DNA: TGTGCCAGCAGCCAGGACTCATATCAGCCCCAGCATTTT. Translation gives CASSQDSYQPQHF. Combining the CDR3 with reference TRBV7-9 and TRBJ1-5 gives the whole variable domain DTGVSQNPRHKITKRGQNVTFRCDPISEHNRLYWYRQTLGQGPEFLTYFQNEAQLEKSRLLSDRFSAERPKGSFSTLEIQRTEQGDSAMYLCASSQDSYQPQHFGDGTRLSIL.

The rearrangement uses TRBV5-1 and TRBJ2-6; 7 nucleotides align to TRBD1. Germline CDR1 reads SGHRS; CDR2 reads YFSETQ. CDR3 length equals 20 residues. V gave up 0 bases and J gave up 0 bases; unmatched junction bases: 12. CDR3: CASSLGHLTGDFSGANVLTF. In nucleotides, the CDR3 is TGCGCCAGCAGCTTGGGACACTTAACAGGGGATTTCTCTGGGGCCAACGTCCTGACTTTC.

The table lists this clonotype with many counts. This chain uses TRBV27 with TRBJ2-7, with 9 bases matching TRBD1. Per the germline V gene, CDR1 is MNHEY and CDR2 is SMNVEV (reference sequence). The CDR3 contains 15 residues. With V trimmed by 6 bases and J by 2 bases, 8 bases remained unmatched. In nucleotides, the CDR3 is TGTGCCAGCAGATCAGTCGGGACAGGGACCTACGAGCAGTACTTC. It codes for CASRSVGTGTYEQYF.

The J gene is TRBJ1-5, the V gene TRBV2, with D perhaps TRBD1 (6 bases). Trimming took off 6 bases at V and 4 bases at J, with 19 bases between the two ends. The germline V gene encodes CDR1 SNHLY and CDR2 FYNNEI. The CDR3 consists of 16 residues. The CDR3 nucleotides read TGTGCCAGCAGAGGACAGTCCGGGGTCTTTAATCAGCCCCAGCATTTT. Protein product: CASRGQSGVFNQPQHF. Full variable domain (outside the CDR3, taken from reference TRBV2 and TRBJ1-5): EPEVTQTPSHQVTQMGQEVILRCVPISNHLYFYWYRQILGQKVEFLVSFYNNEISEKSEIFDDQFSVERPDGSNFTLKIRSTKLEDSAMYFCASRGQSGVFNQPQHFGDGTRLSIL.

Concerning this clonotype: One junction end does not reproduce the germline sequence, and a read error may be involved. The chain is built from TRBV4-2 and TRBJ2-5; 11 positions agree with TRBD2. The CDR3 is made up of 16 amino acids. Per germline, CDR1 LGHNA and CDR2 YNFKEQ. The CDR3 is CVSSQITSGGEETQYF. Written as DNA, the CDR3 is TGTGTCAGCAGCCAAATAACTAGCGGGGGAGAAGAGACCCAGTACTTC.

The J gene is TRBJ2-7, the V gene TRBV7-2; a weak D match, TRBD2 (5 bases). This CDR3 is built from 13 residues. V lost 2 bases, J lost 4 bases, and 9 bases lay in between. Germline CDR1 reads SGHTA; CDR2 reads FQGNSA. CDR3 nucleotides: TGTGCCAGCAGCTTATTTGGAGGTTACGAGCAGTACTTC. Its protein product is CASSLFGGYEQYF.

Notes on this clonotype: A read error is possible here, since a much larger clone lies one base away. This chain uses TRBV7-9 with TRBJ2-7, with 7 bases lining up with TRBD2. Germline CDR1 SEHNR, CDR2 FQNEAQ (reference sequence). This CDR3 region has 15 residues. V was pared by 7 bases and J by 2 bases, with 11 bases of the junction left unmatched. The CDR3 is CASNPPSGRTYEQYF. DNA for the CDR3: TGTGCCAGCAACCCGCCTAGCGGCCGCACCTACGAGCAGTACTTC. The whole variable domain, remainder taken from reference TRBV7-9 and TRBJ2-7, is DTGVSQNPRHKITKRGQNVTFRCDPISEHNRLYWYRQTLGQGPEFLTYFQNEAQLEKSRLLSDRFSAERPKGSFSTLEIQRTEQGDSAMYLCASNPPSGRTYEQYFGPGTRLTVT.

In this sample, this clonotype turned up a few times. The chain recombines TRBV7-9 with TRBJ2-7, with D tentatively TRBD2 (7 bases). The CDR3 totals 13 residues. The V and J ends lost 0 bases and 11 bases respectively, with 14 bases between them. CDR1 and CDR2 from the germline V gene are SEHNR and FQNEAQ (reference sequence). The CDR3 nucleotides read TGTGCCAGCAGCTTAGCGGGGGGGGCCCGTGAGTACTTC. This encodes CASSLAGGAREYF.

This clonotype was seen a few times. The CDR3 sequence: CASSQKGGDTEAFF. CDR3 coding DNA: TGTGCCAGCTCACAGAAAGGAGGCGACACTGAAGCTTTCTTT. J is TRBJ1-1 and V is TRBV18, with D hard to call. Germline V gene data show CDR1 as KGHSH and CDR2 as LQKENI. This CDR3 region has 14 residues. V was shortened by 4 bases and J by 3 bases, with 12 bases between the two germline ends. Full variable domain (remainder filled in from reference TRBV18 and TRBJ1-1): NAGVMQNPRHLVRRRGQEARLRCSPMKGHSHVYWYRQLPEEGLKFMVYLQKENIIDESGMPKERFSAEFPKEGPSILRIQQVVRGDSAAYFCASSQKGGDTEAFFGQGTRLTVV.

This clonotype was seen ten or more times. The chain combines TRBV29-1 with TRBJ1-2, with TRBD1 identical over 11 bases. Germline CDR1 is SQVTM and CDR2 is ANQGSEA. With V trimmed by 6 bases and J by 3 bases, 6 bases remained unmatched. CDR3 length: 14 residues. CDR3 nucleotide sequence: TGCAGCGTGAACTCGGGACAGGGGGACTATGGCTACACCTTC. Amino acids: CSVNSGQGDYGYTF.

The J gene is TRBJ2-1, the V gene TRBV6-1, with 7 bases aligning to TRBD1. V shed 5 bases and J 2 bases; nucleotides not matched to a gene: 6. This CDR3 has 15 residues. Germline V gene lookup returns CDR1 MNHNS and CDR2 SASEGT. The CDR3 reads CASSFRGQAYNEQFF. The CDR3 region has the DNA TGTGCCAGCAGTTTCAGAGGACAGGCCTACAATGAGCAGTTCTTC.

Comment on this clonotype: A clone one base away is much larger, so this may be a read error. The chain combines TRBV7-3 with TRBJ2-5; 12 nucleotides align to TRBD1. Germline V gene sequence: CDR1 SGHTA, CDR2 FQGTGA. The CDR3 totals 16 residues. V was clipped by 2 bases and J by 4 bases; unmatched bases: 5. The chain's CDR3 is CASSLAGTGGRETQYF. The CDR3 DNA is TGTGCCAGCAGCTTAGCCGGGACAGGGGGCAGAGAGACCCAGTACTTC. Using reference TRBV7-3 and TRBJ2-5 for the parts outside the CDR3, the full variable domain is GAGVSQTPSNKVTEKGKYVELRCDPISGHTALYWYRQSLGQGPEFLIYFQGTGAADDSGLPNDRFFAVRPEGSVSTLKIQRTERGDSAVYLCASSLAGTGGRETQYFGPGTRLLVL.

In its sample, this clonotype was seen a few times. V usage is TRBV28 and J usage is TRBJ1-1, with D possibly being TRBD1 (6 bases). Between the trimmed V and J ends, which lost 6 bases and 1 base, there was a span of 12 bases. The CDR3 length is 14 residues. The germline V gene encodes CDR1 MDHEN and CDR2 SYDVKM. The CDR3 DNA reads TGTGCCAGCAGATTGACAGGAGGGAACACTGAAGCTTTCTTT. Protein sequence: CASRLTGGNTEAFF.

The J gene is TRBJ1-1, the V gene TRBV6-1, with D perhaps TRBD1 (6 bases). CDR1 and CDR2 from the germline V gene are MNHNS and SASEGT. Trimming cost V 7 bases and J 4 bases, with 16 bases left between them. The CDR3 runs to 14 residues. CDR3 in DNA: TGTGCCAGCATAAGCCAGGGGCGGGGCACTGAAGCTTTCTTT. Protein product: CASISQGRGTEAFF.

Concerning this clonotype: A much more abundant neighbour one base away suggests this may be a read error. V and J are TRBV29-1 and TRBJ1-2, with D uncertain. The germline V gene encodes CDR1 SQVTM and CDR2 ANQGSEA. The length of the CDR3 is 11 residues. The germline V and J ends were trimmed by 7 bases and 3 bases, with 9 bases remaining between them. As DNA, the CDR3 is TGCAGCGCGAACATAGACTATGGCTACACCTTC. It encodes CSANIDYGYTF.

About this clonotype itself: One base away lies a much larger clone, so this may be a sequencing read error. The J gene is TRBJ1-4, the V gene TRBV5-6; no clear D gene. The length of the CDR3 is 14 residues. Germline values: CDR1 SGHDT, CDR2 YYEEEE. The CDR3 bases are TGTGCCGGCAGCTTGAAAGGATCGAGGTACAAACTGTTTTTT. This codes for CAGSLKGSRYKLFF.

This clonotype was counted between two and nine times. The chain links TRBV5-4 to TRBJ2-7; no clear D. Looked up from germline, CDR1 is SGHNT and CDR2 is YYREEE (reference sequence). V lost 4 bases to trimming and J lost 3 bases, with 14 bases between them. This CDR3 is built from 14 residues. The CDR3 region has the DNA TGTGCCAGCAGCGGGGAACCAGGAGACTACGAGCAGTACTTC. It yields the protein CASSGEPGDYEQYF.

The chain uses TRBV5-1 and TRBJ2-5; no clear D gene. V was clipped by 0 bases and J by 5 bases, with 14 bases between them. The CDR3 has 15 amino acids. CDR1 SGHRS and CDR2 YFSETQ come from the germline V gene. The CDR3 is CASSLGAIGRETQYF. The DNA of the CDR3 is TGCGCCAGCAGCTTGGGGGCCATAGGGCGGGAGACCCAGTACTTC. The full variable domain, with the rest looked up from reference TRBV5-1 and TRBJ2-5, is KAGVTQTPRYLIKTRGQQVTLSCSPISGHRSVSWYQQTPGQGLQFLFEYFSETQRNKGNFPGRFSGRQFSNSRSEMNVSTLELGDSALYLCASSLGAIGRETQYFGPGTRLLVL.

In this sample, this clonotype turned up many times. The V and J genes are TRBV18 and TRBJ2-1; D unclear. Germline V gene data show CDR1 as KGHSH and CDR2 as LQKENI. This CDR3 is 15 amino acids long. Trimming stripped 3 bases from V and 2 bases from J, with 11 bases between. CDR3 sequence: CASSPSARTYNEQFF. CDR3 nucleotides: TGTGCCAGCTCACCCTCGGCACGGACCTACAATGAGCAGTTCTTC. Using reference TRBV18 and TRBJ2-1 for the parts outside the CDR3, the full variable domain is NAGVMQNPRHLVRRRGQEARLRCSPMKGHSHVYWYRQLPEEGLKFMVYLQKENIIDESGMPKERFSAEFPKEGPSILRIQQVVRGDSAAYFCASSPSARTYNEQFFGPGTRLTVL.

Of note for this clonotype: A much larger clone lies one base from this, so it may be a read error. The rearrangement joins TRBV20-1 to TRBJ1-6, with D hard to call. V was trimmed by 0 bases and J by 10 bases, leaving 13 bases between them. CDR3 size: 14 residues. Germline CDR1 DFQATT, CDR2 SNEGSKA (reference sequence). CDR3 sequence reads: CSARDTGSGSPLHF. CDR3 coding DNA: TGCAGTGCTAGAGATACGGGATCCGGATCACCCCTCCACTTT.

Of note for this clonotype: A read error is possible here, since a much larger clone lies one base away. The CDR3 here is CASSHDRNEQFF. CDR3 DNA: TGTGCCAGCAGTCACGACAGGAATGAGCAGTTCTTC. The V gene is TRBV6-6, the J gene TRBJ2-1, with D possibly TRBD1 on 6 matching bases. Germline assignment: CDR1 MNHNY and CDR2 SVGAGI (reference sequence). Between the trimmed V and J ends, which lost 5 bases and 7 bases, there was a span of 9 bases. This CDR3 has 12 amino acids.

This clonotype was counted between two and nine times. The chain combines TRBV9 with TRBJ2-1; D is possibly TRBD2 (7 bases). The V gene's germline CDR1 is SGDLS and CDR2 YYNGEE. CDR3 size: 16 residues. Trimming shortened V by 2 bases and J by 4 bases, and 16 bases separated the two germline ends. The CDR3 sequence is CASSVALGGGYNEQFF. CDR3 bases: TGTGCCAGCAGCGTGGCTCTAGGGGGGGGTTACAATGAGCAGTTCTTC.

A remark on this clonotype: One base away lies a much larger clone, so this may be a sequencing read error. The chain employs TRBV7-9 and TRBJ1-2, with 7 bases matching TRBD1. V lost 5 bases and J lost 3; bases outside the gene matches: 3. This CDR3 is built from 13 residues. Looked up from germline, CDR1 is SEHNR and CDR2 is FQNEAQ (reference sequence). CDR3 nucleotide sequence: TGTGCCAGCAGCGCAGGGGGTGACTATGGCTACACCTTC. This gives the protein CASSAGGDYGYTF.

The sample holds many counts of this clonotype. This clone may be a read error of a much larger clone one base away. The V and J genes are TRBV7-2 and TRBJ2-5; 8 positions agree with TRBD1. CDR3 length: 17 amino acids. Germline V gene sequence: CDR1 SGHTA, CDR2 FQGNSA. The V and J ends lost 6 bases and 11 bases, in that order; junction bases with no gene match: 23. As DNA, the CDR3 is TGTGCCAGCAGACCCCTTAAGGACAGGGACAAATACAATGAGCAGTACTTC. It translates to CASRPLKDRDKYNEQYF. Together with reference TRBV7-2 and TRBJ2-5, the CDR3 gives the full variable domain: GAGVSQSPSNKVTEKGKDVELRCDPISGHTALYWYRQSLGQGLEFLIYFQGNSAPDKSGLPSDRFSAERTGGSVSTLTIQRTQQEDSAVYLCASRPLKDRDKYNEQYFGPGTRLLVL.

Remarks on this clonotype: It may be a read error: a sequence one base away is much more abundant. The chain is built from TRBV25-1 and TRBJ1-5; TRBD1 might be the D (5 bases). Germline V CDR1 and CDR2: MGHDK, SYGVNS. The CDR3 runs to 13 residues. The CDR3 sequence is CASSGWGNQLQHF. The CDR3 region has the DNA TGTGCCAGCAGTGGATGGGGCAATCAGCTCCAGCATTTT.